The text below deals with one T cell receptor (beta chain). Other DNA sequences within the sample encode an identical CDR3. CDR1 SGDLS and CDR2 YYNGEE come from the germline V gene. The germline V and J ends were trimmed by 4 bases and 5 bases, with 9 bases remaining between them. The CDR3 contains 12 residues. The sample is drawn from a study of blood T cell repertoires in COVID-19. Looking at the study overall: Sites across the United States, Italy and Spain contributed samples from acute and convalescent COVID-19.

Original handling: Reference gene primer amplification in the assay estimated nucleated cell counts. The repertoire was sequenced with immunoSEQ multiplex PCR; TCRdb's copy has only in-frame clones and lacks some. D and trimming come from the DNA, and the V and J calls and clone size come from that table. The table shows roughly 250,000 clones, with 80% to 85% occurring only once. J is TRBJ1-2 and V is TRBV9; unclear D gene. The sequencing sample was made of peripheral blood. The clonotype originates from a woman aged 60-70 years with active or convalescent COVID-19. The CDR3 region is CASSTLSYGYTF. In DNA, the CDR3 is TGTGCCAGCAGCACTCTAAGTTATGGCTACACCTTC.